Detailed here is one T cell receptor beta chain. This record comes from a study of blood T cell repertoires in COVID-19. Across the study: COVID-19 samples from acute and convalescent phases originated in the United States, Italy and Spain.

As originally analysed: Quantification of nucleated cells was approximated via reference gene primer amplification. Repertoires were generated with immunoSEQ multiplex PCR, while TCRdb's copy carries only in-frame clones and drops some. Clonal size and the V and J genes are those of that table, whereas D and trimming came from the DNA. Of about 120,000 clones detected, roughly 85% appear once; the ten largest clones hold more than 6.5%. The V and J ends lost 1 base and 4 bases, in that order; junction bases with no gene match: 3. Germline V gene data show CDR1 as LGHDT and CDR2 as YNNKEL (reference sequence). The CDR3 length is 16 residues.

The TCR was taken from a man older than 75 with active or convalescent COVID-19. The chain recombines TRBV3-1 (or the pseudogene TRBV3-2) with TRBJ2-5; TRBD2 matches 13 bases. Sequencing was performed on peripheral blood. CDR3 in DNA: TGTGCCAGCAGCCAAGCACTAGCGGGAGGGCGAGAGACCCAGTACTTC. Protein: CASSQALAGGRETQYF.